Below, 32 T cell receptor beta chains from the same sample are listed, as sequenced in a study of OX40 agonist ivuxolimab in advanced cancers. Some clones are missing from TCRdb's copy, which holds only in-frame ones; the method was immunoSEQ multiplex PCR. The data contain 50,000 to 65,000 clones, roughly 84% of them singletons. The input for sequencing was CD4+ or CD8+ T cells sorted from blood, taken in a trial of the OX40 agonist ivuxolimab. The receptors stem from an adult with an advanced solid tumor such as melanoma, head and neck, liver or kidney cancer.

The chain has TRBV10-3 and TRBJ1-4, with TRBD1 identical over 7 bases. Germline-derived CDR1 and CDR2 are ENHRY and SYGVKD. CDR3 length: 12 residues. J gave up 3 bases and V 9 bases, and 1 base lay outside the gene matches. Written as DNA, the CDR3 is TGTGCCATTGGGACAGCTAATGAAAAACTGTTTTTT. Its translation: CAIGTANEKLFF.

The rearrangement joins TRBV18 to TRBJ1-5, with D possibly matching TRBD1 (6 bases). Germline values: CDR1 KGHSH, CDR2 LQKENI. This CDR3 contains 15 residues. Trimming shortened V by 5 bases and J by 7 bases, and 18 bases separated the two germline ends. CDR3 DNA sequence: TGTGCCAGCTCATCGAACAGGGCCCCGGGGCAGCCCCAGCATTTT. Its translation: CASSSNRAPGQPQHF. Together with reference TRBV18 and TRBJ1-5, the CDR3 gives the full variable domain: NAGVMQNPRHLVRRRGQEARLRCSPMKGHSHVYWYRQLPEEGLKFMVYLQKENIIDESGMPKERFSAEFPKEGPSILRIQQVVRGDSAAYFCASSSNRAPGQPQHFGDGTRLSIL.

The chain carries TRBV19 and TRBJ2-6; D is uncertain. In germline, CDR1 is LNHDA, CDR2 SQIVND (reference sequence). The CDR3 extends over 15 amino acids. The V gene lost 3 bases and the J gene lost 0 bases, with 6 bases spanning the gap. CDR3 in DNA: TGTGCCAGTAGTATTCTAAGCTCTGGGGCCAACGTCCTGACTTTC. Its protein is CASSILSSGANVLTF.

The chain is built from TRBV7-2 and TRBJ2-7, with 12 positions matching TRBD2. After removal of 5 bases from V and 4 bases from J, the junction contained 3 bases not matched to a gene. This CDR3 is built from 14 residues. Germline CDR1 is SGHTA and CDR2 is FQGNSA. The CDR3 loop reads CASSKTSGSYEQYF. The DNA for the CDR3 is TGTGCCAGCAGCAAGACTAGCGGGAGTTACGAGCAGTACTTC.

This CDR3 is CASSPRQGAYQPQHF. CDR3 nucleotides: TGTGCCAGCAGCCCTCGACAGGGGGCCTATCAGCCCCAGCATTTT. This chain joins TRBV6-6 and TRBJ1-5; 10 bases align to TRBD1. CDR1 MNHNY and CDR2 SVGAGI come from the germline V gene (reference sequence). With 6 bases clipped from V and 5 bases from J, the junction kept 7 bases outside the gene matches. The CDR3 consists of 15 residues.

The chain recombines TRBV21-1 with TRBJ2-3; TRBD2, the table's D call, was not compared with the DNA. TRBV21-1 is a listed pseudogene. There are 14 residues in the CDR3. CDR3 residues: CASSKIAGADTQYF. DNA for the CDR3: TGTGCCAGCAGCAAAATAGCTGGCGCAGATACGCAGTATTTT.

The chain employs TRBV11-3 and TRBJ2-5, with 8 bases matching TRBD1. The germline CDR1 and CDR2 sequences are SGHNT and YENEEA. The CDR3 runs to 13 residues. The V segment lost 5 bases and the J segment 5 bases; nucleotides outside the gene matches: 4. The CDR3 region has the DNA TGTGCCAGCAGCCCGGGACAGGTGGAGACCCAGTACTTC. Encoded protein: CASSPGQVETQYF.

The genes are TRBV30 and TRBJ1-5; no definite D call. Germline assignment: CDR1 GTSNPN and CDR2 SVGIG (reference sequence). V dropped 2 bases and J dropped 9 bases, with 8 bases sitting between them. The CDR3 covers 11 residues. CDR3 in amino acids: CAWSRIGPQHF. CDR3 sequence (DNA): TGTGCCTGGAGTCGAATAGGGCCCCAGCATTTT.

The chain employs TRBV27 and TRBJ1-4; D is unresolved. V was pared by 2 bases and J by 5 bases, with 12 bases between. The CDR3 consists of 15 residues. Germline lookup yields CDR1 MNHEY and CDR2 SMNVEV (reference sequence). CDR3 region: CASSLGSRPNEKLFF. The CDR3 region has the DNA TGTGCCAGCAGTTTAGGTTCCAGGCCAAATGAAAAACTGTTTTTT.

This sequence joins TRBV5-1 and TRBJ2-1; 7 nucleotides match TRBD1. Germline-derived CDR1 and CDR2 are SGHRS and YFSETQ. V lost 1 base and J lost 6; bases outside the gene matches: 1. The length of the CDR3 is 13 residues. CDR3 sequence: CASSLTGANEQFF. The DNA for the CDR3 is TGCGCCAGCAGCTTGACAGGGGCCAATGAGCAGTTCTTC.

This chain connects TRBV11-2 to TRBJ1-1, with 8 positions matching TRBD1. Per germline, CDR1 SGHAT and CDR2 FQNNGV. The trim removed 3 bases at V and 7 bases at J, leaving 10 bases unmatched. There are 15 residues in the CDR3. The CDR3 region is CASSFTYRGEVEAFF. CDR3 in DNA: TGTGCCAGCAGCTTCACCTACAGGGGGGAGGTTGAAGCTTTCTTT.

The V call is TRBV5-6, the J call TRBJ2-5; D assignment may be TRBD1 or TRBD2 (7 bases each). Germline loops: CDR1 SGHDT, CDR2 YYEEEE. The V end was cut by 4 bases, the J end by 5 bases, with 18 bases between. This CDR3 contains 15 residues. CDR3 loop: CASSPAGGGTETQYF. Here the CDR3 DNA reads TGTGCCAGCAGCCCCGCAGGGGGGGGTACGGAGACCCAGTACTTC.

Note on this clone: Other nucleotide sequences from this sample produce the same CDR3. The chain is built from TRBV19 and TRBJ1-1; D perhaps matches TRBD1 (5 bases). CDR3 length: 14 amino acids. The V end was cut by 3 bases, the J end by 0 bases, with 8 bases between. The germline V gene encodes CDR1 LNHDA and CDR2 SQIVND (reference sequence). CDR3 amino acids: CASSIGALNTEAFF. The DNA of the CDR3 is TGTGCCAGTAGTATCGGGGCACTGAACACTGAAGCTTTCTTT.

The V gene is TRBV7-3, the J gene TRBJ1-2; no firm D call. V lost 5 bases and J lost 4, with 14 bases in between. The germline V gene has CDR1 SGHTA and CDR2 FQGTGA. CDR3 size: 14 residues. Here the CDR3 DNA reads TGTGCCAGCAGCGAAGGGATACCCCCCTATGGCTACACCTTC. This translates into CASSEGIPPYGYTF.

The V and J genes are TRBV27 and TRBJ1-2, with 8 nucleotides matching TRBD1. The V and J ends lost 2 bases and 7 bases, in that order; junction bases with no gene match: 3. Per the germline V gene, CDR1 is MNHEY and CDR2 is SMNVEV (reference sequence). The CDR3 runs to 13 residues. CDR3 DNA sequence: TGTGCCAGCAGTTTACAGGGGGCGCTTGGCTACACCTTC. Encoded protein: CASSLQGALGYTF.

The chain couples TRBV7-2 to TRBJ1-1; D is perhaps TRBD1 (5 bases). Germline CDR1 SGHTA, CDR2 FQGNSA. The CDR3 runs 17 residues. The V end was cut by 1 base, the J end by 0 bases, with 15 bases between. DNA for the CDR3: TGTGCCAGCAGCTTAGTCCCGGGACCCTTAATGAACACTGAAGCTTTCTTT. Translated, it gives CASSLVPGPLMNTEAFF. The complete variable domain, with remaining parts taken from reference TRBV7-2 and TRBJ1-1, reads GAGVSQSPSNKVTEKGKDVELRCDPISGHTALYWYRQSLGQGLEFLIYFQGNSAPDKSGLPSDRFSAERTGGSVSTLTIQRTQQEDSAVYLCASSLVPGPLMNTEAFFGQGTRLTVV.

This chain connects TRBV29-1 to TRBJ2-7; maybe TRBD1 (6 bases). The length of the CDR3 is 12 residues. Germline CDR1 reads SQVTM; CDR2 reads ANQGSEA. V was shortened by 7 bases and J by 1 base, with 11 bases between the two germline ends. As DNA, the CDR3 is TGCAGCGCCAAACAGGGATCCTACGAGCAGTACTTC. Encoded protein: CSAKQGSYEQYF.

This clone was detected only once. The chain recombines TRBV27 with TRBJ1-1; no definite D call. The V end lost 4 bases, the J end lost 3 bases, and 9 bases lay between the germline ends. CDR3 size: 13 residues. Germline CDR1 and CDR2: MNHEY and SMNVEV (reference sequence). This CDR3 is CASSWTLDTEAFF. CDR3 in DNA: TGTGCCAGCAGTTGGACCTTGGACACTGAAGCTTTCTTT.

The chain combines TRBV25-1 with TRBJ1-6; D ambiguous. The CDR3 has 14 amino acids. V was clipped by 5 bases and J by 9 bases, with 14 bases between them. Germline V gives CDR1 MGHDK, CDR2 SYGVNS. The CDR3 protein is CASSLTGKGSPLHF. CDR3 in DNA: TGTGCCAGCAGTTTGACGGGAAAGGGTTCACCCCTCCACTTT. Full variable domain (remainder filled in from reference TRBV25-1 and TRBJ1-6): EADIYQTPRYLVIGTGKKITLECSQTMGHDKMYWYQQDPGMELHLIHYSYGVNSTEKGDLSSESTVSRIRTEHFPLTLESARPSHTSQYLCASSLTGKGSPLHFGNGTRLTVT.

The CDR3 region is CASSRDGGPRNNEQFF. Written as DNA, the CDR3 is TGTGCCAGCAGTCGAGACGGGGGGCCTAGGAACAATGAGCAGTTCTTC. The chain is built from TRBV11-3 and TRBJ2-1; possibly TRBD2 for D (7 bases). CDR3 length: 16 residues. Germline loops: CDR1 SGHNT, CDR2 YENEEA. With 6 bases removed from V and 5 bases from J, the gap between germline ends came to 20 bases.

The J gene is TRBJ2-5, the V gene TRBV29-1; possibly TRBD2 for D (6 bases). V gave up 7 bases and J gave up 5 bases, with 17 bases separating them. Germline CDR1 and CDR2: SQVTM and ANQGSEA. The CDR3 spans 13 residues. CDR3 amino acids: CSAIHGAGETQYF. CDR3 in DNA: TGCAGCGCTATCCACGGTGCGGGGGAGACCCAGTACTTC.

The chain uses TRBV5-1 and TRBJ2-5, with 7 bases aligning to TRBD2. Losses at the gene ends were 4 bases for V and 5 bases for J; bases not matched to a gene: 8. This CDR3 has 14 residues. Germline V gene lookup returns CDR1 SGHRS and CDR2 YFSETQ. The CDR3: CASSPSGRTETQYF. The CDR3 DNA reads TGCGCCAGCAGCCCTAGCGGCCGGACCGAGACCCAGTACTTC.

A single count supports this clone. V and J are TRBV19 and TRBJ2-5; 8 positions match TRBD1. Unmatched junction bases numbered 3, after V lost 8 bases and J lost 4 bases. Germline assignment: CDR1 LNHDA and CDR2 SQIVND (reference sequence). The CDR3 consists of 12 residues. The CDR3 coding sequence is TGTGCCAGTTCGGACAGGGCAGAGACCCAGTACTTC. Translating it yields CASSDRAETQYF.

Here the CDR3 reads CASSPEAYEQYF. DNA of the CDR3: TGTGCCAGCAGCCCGGAGGCCTACGAGCAGTACTTC. The rearrangement joins TRBV2 to TRBJ2-7; possible D gene TRBD2, 5 bases. V lost 6 bases and J lost 2, with 8 bases in between. This CDR3 is 12 amino acids long. Per germline, CDR1 SNHLY and CDR2 FYNNEI.

This clone has just one count. The chain is built from TRBV18 and TRBJ2-6; D unresolved. Germline V gives CDR1 KGHSH, CDR2 LQKENI. V was trimmed by 8 bases and J by 0 bases, leaving 14 bases between them. The CDR3 is 16 residues long. The CDR3 loop is CASRDGISSGANVLTF. The CDR3 nucleotides read TGTGCCAGCAGGGATGGAATTAGCTCTGGGGCCAACGTCCTGACTTTC.

The genes are TRBV6-1 and TRBJ2-7, with 9 bases fitting TRBD2. J lost 6 bases, V lost 5 bases, and 5 bases had no gene match. CDR3 length: 13 residues. Germline V gives CDR1 MNHNS, CDR2 SASEGT. Written as DNA, the CDR3 is TGTGCCAGCAGTCCGCGCGGGGGGGGCGAGCAGTACTTC. Its protein is CASSPRGGGEQYF.

As concerns this clone: The germline gene is not matched at one end of the junction; a read error may be the cause. V is TRBV7-2 and J is TRBJ1-1; D unresolved. The CDR3 spans 14 residues. Germline assignment: CDR1 SGHTA and CDR2 FQGNSA. CDR3 sequence: CASSFPTPHTEAFF. The CDR3 DNA sequence: TGTGCCAGCAGCTTTCCCACCCCACACACCGAAGCTTTCTTT.

The rearrangement joins TRBV10-3 to TRBJ1-5; 12 bases are shared with TRBD1. Germline CDR1 reads ENHRY; CDR2 reads SYGVKD. This CDR3 has 15 amino acids. Losses at the gene ends were 6 bases for V and 5 bases for J; bases not matched to a gene: 5. The CDR3 loop reads CAISRDRGLYQPQHF. The CDR3 nucleotides are TGTGCCATCAGCAGGGACAGGGGGCTCTATCAGCCCCAGCATTTT.

The chain joins TRBV11-2 to TRBJ2-6; no reliable D call. The CDR3 loop spans 17 amino acids. Germline values: CDR1 SGHAT, CDR2 FQNNGV. V was cut by 0 bases and J by 0 bases, with 9 bases left in between. CDR3 residues: CASSLDILLSGANVLTF. The DNA of the CDR3 is TGTGCCAGCAGCTTAGATATACTACTCTCTGGGGCCAACGTCCTGACTTTC.

This sequence joins TRBV2 and TRBJ2-5, with D possibly called TRBD1 or TRBD2 (6 bases each). The CDR3 spans 14 residues. V lost 6 bases and J lost 2, with 13 bases in between. Germline CDR1 SNHLY, CDR2 FYNNEI. CDR3 nucleotides: TGTGCCAGCAGGGAGGGGGGAATACAAGAGACCCAGTACTTC. It yields the protein CASREGGIQETQYF.

The chain recombines TRBV5-4 with TRBJ1-6; a weak D match, TRBD1 (5 bases). With 3 bases removed from V and 5 bases from J, the gap between germline ends came to 15 bases. The CDR3 extends over 16 amino acids. Germline lookup yields CDR1 SGHNT and CDR2 YYREEE (reference sequence). The CDR3: CASSSQGGADNSPLHF. CDR3 nucleotides: TGTGCCAGCAGCTCCCAGGGAGGGGCCGATAATTCACCCCTCCACTTT.

The V call is TRBV20-1, the J call TRBJ2-1; D is unresolved. V shed 6 bases and J shed 9 bases, with 9 bases lying between them. Germline CDR1 reads DFQATT; CDR2 reads SNEGSKA (reference sequence). The CDR3 loop spans 10 amino acids. The CDR3 here is CSAKRSEQFF. The CDR3 DNA follows: TGCAGTGCAAAAAGGAGTGAGCAGTTCTTC.